This T cell receptor beta chain was captured by sequencing in a study of blood T cell repertoires in COVID-19. Study background: Samples came from the United States, Italy and Spain, spanning acute and convalescent COVID-19. PBMCs, B-cell-depleted T cells, or T cells were the source of the cDNA or gDNA that made up the material.

The CDR3 loop spans 16 amino acids. J gave up 0 bases and V 1 base, and 2 bases lay outside the gene matches. Germline CDR1 SNHLY, CDR2 FYNNEI. How the authors handled the data: Quantification of nucleated cells was approximated via reference gene primer amplification. Sequenced by immunoSEQ multiplex PCR; TCRdb stores in-frame clones only, minus some. The V and J calls and clone size were taken over from that table, and D and trimming were inferred from the DNA. The sample has some 200,000 clones; more than 75% are singletons. The receptor was derived from a man aged 40-49 years with active or convalescent COVID-19. The chain combines TRBV2 with TRBJ1-5, with 8 bases matching TRBD1. Sequencing was performed on peripheral blood. The CDR3 nucleotides are TGTGCCAGCAGTGAAGGGGACAGGTATAGCAATCAGCCCCAGCATTTT. Translating it yields CASSEGDRYSNQPQHF.